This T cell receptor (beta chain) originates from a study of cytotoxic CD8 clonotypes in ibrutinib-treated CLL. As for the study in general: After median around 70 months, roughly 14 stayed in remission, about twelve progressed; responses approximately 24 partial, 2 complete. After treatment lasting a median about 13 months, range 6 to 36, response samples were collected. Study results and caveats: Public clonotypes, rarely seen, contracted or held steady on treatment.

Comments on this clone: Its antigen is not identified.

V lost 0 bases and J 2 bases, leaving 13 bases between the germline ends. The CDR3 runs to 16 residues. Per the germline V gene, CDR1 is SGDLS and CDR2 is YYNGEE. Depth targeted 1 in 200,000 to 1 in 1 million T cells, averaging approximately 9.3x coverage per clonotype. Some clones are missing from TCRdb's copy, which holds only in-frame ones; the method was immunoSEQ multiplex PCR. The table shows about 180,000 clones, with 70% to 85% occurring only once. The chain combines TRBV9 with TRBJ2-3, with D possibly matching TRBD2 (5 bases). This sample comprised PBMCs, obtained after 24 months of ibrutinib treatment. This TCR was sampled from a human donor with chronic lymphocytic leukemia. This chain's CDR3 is CASSVVGRGLTDTQYF. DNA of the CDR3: TGTGCCAGCAGCGTAGTAGGTCGAGGGCTCACAGATACGCAGTATTTT. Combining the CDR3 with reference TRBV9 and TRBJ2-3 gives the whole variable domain DSGVTQTPKHLITATGQRVTLRCSPRSGDLSVYWYQQSLDQGLQFLIQYYNGEERAKGNILERFSAQQFPDLHSELNLSSLELGDSALYFCASSVVGRGLTDTQYFGPGTRLTVL.